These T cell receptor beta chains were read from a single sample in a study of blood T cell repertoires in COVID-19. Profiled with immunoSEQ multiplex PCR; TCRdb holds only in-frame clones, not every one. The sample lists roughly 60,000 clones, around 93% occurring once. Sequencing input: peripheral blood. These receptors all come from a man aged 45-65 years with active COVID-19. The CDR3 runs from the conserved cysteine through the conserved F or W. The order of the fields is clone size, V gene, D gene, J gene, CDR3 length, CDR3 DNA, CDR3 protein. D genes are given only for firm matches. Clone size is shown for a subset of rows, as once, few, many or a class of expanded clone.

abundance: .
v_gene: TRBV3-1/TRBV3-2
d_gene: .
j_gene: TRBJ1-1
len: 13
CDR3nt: TGTGCCAGCAGCCAAGGAGGGTTCACTGAAGCTTTCTTT
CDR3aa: CASSQGGFTEAFF

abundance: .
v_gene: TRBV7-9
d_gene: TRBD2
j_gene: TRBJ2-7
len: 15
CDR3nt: TGTGCCAGCAGCCGACCCGGGAGCGGGAGGTACGAGCAGTACTTC
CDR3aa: CASSRPGSGRYEQYF

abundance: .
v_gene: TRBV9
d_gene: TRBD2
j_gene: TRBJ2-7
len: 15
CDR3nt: TGTGCCAGCAGCGTAGAAAGCGGGGGATCCTACGAGCAGTACTTC
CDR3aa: CASSVESGGSYEQYF

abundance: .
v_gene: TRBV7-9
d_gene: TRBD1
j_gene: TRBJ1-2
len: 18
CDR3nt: TGTGCCAGCAGCTTAGCGGTTTCTCGGGGGCAGGGGGAGGATGGCTACACCTTC
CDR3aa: CASSLAVSRGQGEDGYTF

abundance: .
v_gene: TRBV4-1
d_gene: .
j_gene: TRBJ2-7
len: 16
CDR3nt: TGCGCCAGCAGCCAAGATGTCCTCCAGGCTTCCTACGAGCAGTACTTC
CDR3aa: CASSQDVLQASYEQYF

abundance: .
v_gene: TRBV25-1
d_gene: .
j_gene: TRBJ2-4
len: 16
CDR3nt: TGTGCCAGCAGTGGCAGGGGGGACTTAGCCAAAAACATTCAGTACTTC
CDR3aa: CASSGRGDLAKNIQYF

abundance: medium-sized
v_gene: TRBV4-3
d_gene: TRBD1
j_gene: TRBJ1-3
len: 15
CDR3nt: TGCGCCAGCAGCCAAGGACAGGGGAGAGGAAACACCATATATTTT
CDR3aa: CASSQGQGRGNTIYF

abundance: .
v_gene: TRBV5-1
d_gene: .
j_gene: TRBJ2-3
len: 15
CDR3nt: TGCGCCAGCAGCCAACAGGGCCTTCTACGGGATACGCAGTATTTT
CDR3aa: CASSQQGLLRDTQYF

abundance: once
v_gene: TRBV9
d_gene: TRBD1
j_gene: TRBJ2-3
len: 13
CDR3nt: TGTGCCAGCAGCGTAGTGGGGCAGGGGGCGCAGTATTTT
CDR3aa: CASSVVGQGAQYF

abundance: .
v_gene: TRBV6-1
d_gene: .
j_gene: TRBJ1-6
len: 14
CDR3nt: TGTGCCAGCAGTGAATCTGGCAGTCGTTCACCCCTCCACTTT
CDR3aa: CASSESGSRSPLHF

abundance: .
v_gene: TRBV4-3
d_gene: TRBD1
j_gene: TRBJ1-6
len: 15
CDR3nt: TGCGCCAGCAGCCAAGATGGGGACAGGGACTCACCCCTCCACTTT
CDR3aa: CASSQDGDRDSPLHF

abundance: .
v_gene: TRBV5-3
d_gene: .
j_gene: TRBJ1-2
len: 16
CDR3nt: TGTGCCAGAAGCTTGCGTCCCGACAGGCCCGCGGTGGGCTACACCTTC
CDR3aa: CARSLRPDRPAVGYTF

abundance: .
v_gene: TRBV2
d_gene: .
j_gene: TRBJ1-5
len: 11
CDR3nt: TGTGCCAGCAGTGAGAGTCAGCCCCAGCATTTT
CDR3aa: CASSESQPQHF

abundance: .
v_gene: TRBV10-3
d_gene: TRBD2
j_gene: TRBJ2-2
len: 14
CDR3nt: TGTGCCATCGACCGGGGGGGGCTCACCGGGGAGCTGTTTTTT
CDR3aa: CAIDRGGLTGELFF